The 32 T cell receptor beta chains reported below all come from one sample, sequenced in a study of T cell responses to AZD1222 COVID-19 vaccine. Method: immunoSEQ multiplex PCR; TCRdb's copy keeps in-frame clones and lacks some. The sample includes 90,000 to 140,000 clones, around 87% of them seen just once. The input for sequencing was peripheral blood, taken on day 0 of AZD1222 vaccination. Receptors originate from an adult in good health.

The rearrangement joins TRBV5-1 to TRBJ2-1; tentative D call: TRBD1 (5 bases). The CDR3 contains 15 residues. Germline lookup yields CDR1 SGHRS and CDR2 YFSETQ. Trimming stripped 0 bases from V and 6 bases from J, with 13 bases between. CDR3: CASSLVMSGRNEQFF. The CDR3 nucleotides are TGCGCCAGCAGCTTGGTTATGTCAGGGCGCAATGAGCAGTTCTTC.

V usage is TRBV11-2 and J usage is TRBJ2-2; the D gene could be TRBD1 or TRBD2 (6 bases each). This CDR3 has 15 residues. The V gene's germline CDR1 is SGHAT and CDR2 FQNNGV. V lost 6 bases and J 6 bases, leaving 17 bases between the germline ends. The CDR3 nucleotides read TGTGCCAGCAGTTCCGAAGGGGGGATCGCCGGGGAGCTGTTTTTT. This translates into CASSSEGGIAGELFF.

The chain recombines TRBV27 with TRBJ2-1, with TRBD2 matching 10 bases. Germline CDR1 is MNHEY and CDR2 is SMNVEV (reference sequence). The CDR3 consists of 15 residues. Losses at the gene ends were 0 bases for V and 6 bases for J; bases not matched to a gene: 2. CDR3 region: CASSLSLAGGNEQFF. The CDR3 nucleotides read TGTGCCAGCAGTTTATCGTTAGCGGGAGGCAATGAGCAGTTCTTC.

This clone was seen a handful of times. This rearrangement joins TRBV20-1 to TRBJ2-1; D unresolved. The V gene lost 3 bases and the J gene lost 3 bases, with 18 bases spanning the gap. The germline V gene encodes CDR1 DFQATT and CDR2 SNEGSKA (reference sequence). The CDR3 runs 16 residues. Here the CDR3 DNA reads TGCAGTGCTAGTCCTCCCCCGAGCGAAGGCTACAATGAGCAGTTCTTC. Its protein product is CSASPPPSEGYNEQFF.

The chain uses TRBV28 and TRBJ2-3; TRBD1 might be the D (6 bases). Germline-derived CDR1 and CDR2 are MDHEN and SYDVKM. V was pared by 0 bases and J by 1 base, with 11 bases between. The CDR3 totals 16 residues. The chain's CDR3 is CASSLWGAGGTDTQYF. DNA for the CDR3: TGTGCCAGCAGTTTATGGGGGGCCGGCGGCACAGATACGCAGTATTTT.

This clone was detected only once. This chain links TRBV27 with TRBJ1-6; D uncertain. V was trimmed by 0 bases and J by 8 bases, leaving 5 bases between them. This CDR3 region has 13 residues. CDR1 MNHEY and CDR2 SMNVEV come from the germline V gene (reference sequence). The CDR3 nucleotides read TGTGCCAGCAGTTTATCGCTCTATTCACCCCTCCACTTT. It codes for CASSLSLYSPLHF.

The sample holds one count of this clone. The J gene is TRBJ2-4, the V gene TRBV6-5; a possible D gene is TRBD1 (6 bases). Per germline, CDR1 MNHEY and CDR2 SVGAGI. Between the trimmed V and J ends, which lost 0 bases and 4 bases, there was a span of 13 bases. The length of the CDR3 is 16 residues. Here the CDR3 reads CASSYSSQGWKNIQYF. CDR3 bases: TGTGCCAGCAGTTACTCGAGTCAGGGGTGGAAAAACATTCAGTACTTC.

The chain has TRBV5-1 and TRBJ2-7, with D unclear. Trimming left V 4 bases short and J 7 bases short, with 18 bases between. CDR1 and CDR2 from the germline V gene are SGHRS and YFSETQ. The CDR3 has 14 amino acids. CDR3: CASSATAGSEEQYF. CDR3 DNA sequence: TGCGCCAGCAGCGCCACCGCCGGATCCGAAGAGCAGTACTTC. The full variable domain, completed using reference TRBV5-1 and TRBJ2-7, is KAGVTQTPRYLIKTRGQQVTLSCSPISGHRSVSWYQQTPGQGLQFLFEYFSETQRNKGNFPGRFSGRQFSNSRSEMNVSTLELGDSALYLCASSATAGSEEQYFGPGTRLTVT.

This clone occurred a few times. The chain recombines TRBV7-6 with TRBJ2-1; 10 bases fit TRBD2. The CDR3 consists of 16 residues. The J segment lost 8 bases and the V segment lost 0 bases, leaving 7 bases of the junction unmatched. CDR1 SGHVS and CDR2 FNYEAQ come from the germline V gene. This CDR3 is CASSLAPAGGVDEQFF. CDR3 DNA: TGTGCCAGCAGCTTAGCACCAGCGGGAGGGGTCGATGAGCAGTTCTTC.

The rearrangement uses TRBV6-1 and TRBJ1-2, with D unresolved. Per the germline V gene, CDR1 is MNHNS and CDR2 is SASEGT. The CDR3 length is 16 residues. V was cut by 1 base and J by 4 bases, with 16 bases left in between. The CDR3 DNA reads TGTGCCAGCAGTGAAGTGGCGCGGGGTCCTGGCTATGGCTACACCTTC. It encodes CASSEVARGPGYGYTF.

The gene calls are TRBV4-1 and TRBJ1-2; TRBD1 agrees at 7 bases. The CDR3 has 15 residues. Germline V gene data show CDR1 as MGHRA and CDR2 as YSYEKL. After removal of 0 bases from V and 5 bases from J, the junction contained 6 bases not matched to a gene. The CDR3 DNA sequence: TGCGCCAGCAGCCAAGAGGACAGGATTGGGTATGGCTACACCTTC. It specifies CASSQEDRIGYGYTF.

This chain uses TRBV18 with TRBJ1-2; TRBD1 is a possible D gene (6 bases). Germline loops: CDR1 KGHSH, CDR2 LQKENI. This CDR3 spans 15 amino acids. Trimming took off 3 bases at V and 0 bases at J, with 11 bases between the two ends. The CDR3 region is CASSPEDSPNYGYTF. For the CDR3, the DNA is TGTGCCAGCTCACCGGAGGACAGTCCTAACTATGGCTACACCTTC.

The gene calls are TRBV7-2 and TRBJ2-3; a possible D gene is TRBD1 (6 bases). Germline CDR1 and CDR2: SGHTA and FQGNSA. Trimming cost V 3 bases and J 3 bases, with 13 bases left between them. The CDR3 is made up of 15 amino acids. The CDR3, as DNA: TGTGCCAGCAGCTTGACCTTCAGGGGAACAGATACGCAGTATTTT. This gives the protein CASSLTFRGTDTQYF.

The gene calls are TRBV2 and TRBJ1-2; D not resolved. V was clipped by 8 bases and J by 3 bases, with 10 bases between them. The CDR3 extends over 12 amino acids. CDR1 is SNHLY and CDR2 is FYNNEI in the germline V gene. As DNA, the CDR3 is TGTGCCAGCCGCTCCAGCCACTATGGCTACACCTTC. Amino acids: CASRSSHYGYTF. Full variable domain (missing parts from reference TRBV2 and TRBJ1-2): EPEVTQTPSHQVTQMGQEVILRCVPISNHLYFYWYRQILGQKVEFLVSFYNNEISEKSEIFDDQFSVERPDGSNFTLKIRSTKLEDSAMYFCASRSSHYGYTFGSGTRLTVV.

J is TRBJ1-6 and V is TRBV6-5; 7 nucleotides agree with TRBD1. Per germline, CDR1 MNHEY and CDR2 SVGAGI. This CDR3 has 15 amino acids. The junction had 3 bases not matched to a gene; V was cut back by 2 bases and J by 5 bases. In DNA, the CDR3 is TGTGCCAGCAGTTACGTGACAGGGAATAATTCACCCCTCCACTTT. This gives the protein CASSYVTGNNSPLHF.

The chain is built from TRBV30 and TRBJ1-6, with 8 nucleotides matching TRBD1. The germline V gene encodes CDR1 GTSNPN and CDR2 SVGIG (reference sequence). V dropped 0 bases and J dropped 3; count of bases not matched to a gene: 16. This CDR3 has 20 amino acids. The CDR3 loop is CAWSVLRGPHLALYNSPLHF. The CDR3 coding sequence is TGTGCCTGGAGTGTTCTCAGGGGGCCTCACCTCGCCCTCTATAATTCACCCCTCCACTTT.

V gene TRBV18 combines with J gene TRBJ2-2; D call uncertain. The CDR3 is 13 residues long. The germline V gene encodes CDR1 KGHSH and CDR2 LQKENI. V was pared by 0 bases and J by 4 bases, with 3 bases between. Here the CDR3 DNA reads TGTGCCAGCTCACCACCGAGCACCGGGGAGCTGTTTTTT. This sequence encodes CASSPPSTGELFF.

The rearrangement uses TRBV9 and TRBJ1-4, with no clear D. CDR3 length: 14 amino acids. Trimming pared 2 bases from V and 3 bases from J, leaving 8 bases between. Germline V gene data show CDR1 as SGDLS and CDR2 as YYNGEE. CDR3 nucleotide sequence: TGTGCCAGCAGCGTCGACTGGGCTAATGAAAAACTGTTTTTT. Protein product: CASSVDWANEKLFF.

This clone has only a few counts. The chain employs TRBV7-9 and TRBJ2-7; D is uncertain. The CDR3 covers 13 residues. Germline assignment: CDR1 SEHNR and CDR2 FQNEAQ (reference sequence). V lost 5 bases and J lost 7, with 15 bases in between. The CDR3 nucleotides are TGTGCCAGCAGCCCCTCCGGCGGCAATGAGCAGTACTTC. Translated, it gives CASSPSGGNEQYF.

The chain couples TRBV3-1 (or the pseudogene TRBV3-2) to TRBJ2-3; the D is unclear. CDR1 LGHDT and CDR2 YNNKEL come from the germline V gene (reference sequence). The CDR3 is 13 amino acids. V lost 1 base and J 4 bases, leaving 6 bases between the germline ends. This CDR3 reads CASSQGEADTQYF. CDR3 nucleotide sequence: TGTGCCAGCAGCCAAGGCGAGGCAGATACGCAGTATTTT.

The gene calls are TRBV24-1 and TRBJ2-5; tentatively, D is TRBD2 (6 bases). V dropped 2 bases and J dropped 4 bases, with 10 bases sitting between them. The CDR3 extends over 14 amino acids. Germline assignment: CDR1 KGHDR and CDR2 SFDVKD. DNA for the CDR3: TGTGCCACCAGTGATTCCCGGGGAGGAGAGACCCAGTACTTC. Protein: CATSDSRGGETQYF.

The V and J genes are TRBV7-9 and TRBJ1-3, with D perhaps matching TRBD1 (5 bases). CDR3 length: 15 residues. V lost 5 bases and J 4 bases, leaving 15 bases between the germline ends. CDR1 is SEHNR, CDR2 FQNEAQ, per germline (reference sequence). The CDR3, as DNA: TGTGCCAGCAGCCACCGGGGCGGCCGGGGAAACACCATATATTTT. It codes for CASSHRGGRGNTIYF.

The CDR3 DNA sequence: TGCGCCAGCAGCCAAGGTCCCAGCGGGGGGACAGATACGCAGTATTTT. Translation: CASSQGPSGGTDTQYF. This chain connects TRBV4-3 to TRBJ2-3; 9 bases agree with TRBD2. The trim removed 1 base at V and 3 bases at J, leaving 5 bases unmatched. The CDR3 totals 16 residues. CDR1 LGHNA and CDR2 YSLEER come from the germline V gene.

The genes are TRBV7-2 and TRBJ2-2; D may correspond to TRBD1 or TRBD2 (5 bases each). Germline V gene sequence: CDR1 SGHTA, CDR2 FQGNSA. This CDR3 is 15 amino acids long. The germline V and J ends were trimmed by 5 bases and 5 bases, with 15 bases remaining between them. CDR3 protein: CASSLGPGKTGELFF. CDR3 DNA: TGTGCCAGCAGCCTGGGACCGGGAAAAACCGGGGAGCTGTTTTTT. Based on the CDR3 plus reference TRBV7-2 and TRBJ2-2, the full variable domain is GAGVSQSPSNKVTEKGKDVELRCDPISGHTALYWYRQSLGQGLEFLIYFQGNSAPDKSGLPSDRFSAERTGGSVSTLTIQRTQQEDSAVYLCASSLGPGKTGELFFGEGSRLTVL.

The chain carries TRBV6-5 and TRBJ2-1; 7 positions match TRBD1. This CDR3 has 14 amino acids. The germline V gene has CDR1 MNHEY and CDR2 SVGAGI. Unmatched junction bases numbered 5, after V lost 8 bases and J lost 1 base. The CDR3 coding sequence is TGTGCCAGCTGGGGACAGCCTTCCTACAATGAGCAGTTCTTC. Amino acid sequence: CASWGQPSYNEQFF.

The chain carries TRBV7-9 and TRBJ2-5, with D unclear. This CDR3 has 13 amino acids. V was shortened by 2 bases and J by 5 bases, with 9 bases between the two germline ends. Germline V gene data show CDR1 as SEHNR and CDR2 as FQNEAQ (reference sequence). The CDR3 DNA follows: TGTGCCAGCAGCTTATTTTTCTGGGAGACCCAGTACTTC. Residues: CASSLFFWETQYF.

CDR3 nucleotides: TGCAGTGCTAGCTACGAGCAGTACTTC. It is translated as CSASYEQYF. The chain joins TRBV20-1 to TRBJ2-7; no definite D call. CDR3 length equals 9 residues. Germline CDR1 reads DFQATT; CDR2 reads SNEGSKA (reference sequence). V lost 3 bases and J 3 bases, leaving 0 bases between the germline ends.

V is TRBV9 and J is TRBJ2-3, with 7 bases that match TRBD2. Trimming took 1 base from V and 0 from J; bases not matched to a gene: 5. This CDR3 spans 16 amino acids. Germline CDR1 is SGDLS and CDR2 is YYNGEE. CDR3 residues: CASSVLAVTSTDTQYF. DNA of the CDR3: TGTGCCAGCAGCGTACTAGCGGTAACTAGCACAGATACGCAGTATTTT. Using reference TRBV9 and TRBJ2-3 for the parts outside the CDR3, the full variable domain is DSGVTQTPKHLITATGQRVTLRCSPRSGDLSVYWYQQSLDQGLQFLIQYYNGEERAKGNILERFSAQQFPDLHSELNLSSLELGDSALYFCASSVLAVTSTDTQYFGPGTRLTVL.

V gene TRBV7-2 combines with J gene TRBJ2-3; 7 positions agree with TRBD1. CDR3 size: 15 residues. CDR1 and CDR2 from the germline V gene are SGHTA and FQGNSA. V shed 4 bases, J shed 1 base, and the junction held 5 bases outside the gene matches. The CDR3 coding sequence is TGTGCCAGCAGCTCGACAGGGCGGGGCACAGATACGCAGTATTTT. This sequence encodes CASSSTGRGTDTQYF.

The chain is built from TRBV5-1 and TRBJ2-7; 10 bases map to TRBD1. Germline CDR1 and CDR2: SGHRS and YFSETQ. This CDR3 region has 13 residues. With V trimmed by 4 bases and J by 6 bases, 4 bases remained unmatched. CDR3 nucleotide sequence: TGCGCCAGCAGCATGGACAGGGGGAGCGAGCAGTACTTC. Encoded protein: CASSMDRGSEQYF.

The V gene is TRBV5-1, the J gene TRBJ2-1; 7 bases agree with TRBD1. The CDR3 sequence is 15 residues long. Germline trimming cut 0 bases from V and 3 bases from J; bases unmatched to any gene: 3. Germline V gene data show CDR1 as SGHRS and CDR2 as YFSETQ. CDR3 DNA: TGCGCCAGCAGCTTGGTGCCAGGGGGCTACAATGAGCAGTTCTTC. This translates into CASSLVPGGYNEQFF.

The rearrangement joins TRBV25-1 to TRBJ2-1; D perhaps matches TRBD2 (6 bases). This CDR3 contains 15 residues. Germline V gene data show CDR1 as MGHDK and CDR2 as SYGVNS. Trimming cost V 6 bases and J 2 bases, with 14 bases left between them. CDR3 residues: CASSAGGYAYNEQFF. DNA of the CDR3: TGTGCCAGCAGCGCTGGGGGGTACGCCTACAATGAGCAGTTCTTC.